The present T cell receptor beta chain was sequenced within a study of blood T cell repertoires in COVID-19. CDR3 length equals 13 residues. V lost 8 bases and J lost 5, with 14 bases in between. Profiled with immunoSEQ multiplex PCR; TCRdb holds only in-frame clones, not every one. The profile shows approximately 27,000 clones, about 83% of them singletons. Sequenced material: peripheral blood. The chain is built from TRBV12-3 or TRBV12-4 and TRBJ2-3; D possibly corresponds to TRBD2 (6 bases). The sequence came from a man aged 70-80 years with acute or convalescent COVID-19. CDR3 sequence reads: CASGGSQRDTQYF. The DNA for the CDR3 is TGTGCCAGCGGGGGGTCTCAGAGAGATACGCAGTATTTT.